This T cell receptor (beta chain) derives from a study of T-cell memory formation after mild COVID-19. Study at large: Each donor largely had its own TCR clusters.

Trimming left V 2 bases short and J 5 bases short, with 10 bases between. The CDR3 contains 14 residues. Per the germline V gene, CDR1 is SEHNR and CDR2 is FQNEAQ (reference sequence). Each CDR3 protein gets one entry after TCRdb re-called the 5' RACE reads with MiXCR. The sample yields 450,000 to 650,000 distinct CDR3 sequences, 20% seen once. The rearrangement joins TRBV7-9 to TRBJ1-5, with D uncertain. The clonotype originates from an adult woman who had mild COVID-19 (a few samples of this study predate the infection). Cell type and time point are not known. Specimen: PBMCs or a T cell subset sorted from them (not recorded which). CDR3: CASSLLGSYQPQHF. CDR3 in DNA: TGTGCCAGCAGCTTATTGGGCTCCTATCAGCCCCAGCATTTT.